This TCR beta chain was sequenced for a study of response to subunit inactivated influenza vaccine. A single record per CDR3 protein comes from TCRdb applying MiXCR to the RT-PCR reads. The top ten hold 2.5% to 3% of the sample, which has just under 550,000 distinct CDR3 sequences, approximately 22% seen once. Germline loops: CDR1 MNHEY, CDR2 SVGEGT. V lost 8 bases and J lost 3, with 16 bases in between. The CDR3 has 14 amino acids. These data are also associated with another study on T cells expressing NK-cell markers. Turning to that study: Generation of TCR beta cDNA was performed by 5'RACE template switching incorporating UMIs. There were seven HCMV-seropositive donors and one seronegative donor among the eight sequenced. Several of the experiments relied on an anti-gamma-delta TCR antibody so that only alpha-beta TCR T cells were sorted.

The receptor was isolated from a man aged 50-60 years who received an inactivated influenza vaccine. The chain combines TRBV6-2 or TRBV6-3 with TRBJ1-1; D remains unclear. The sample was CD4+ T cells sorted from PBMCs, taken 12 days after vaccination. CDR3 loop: CASRHGGIDTEAFF. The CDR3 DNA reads TGTGCCAGCCGTCACGGAGGGATTGACACTGAAGCTTTCTTT.